This T cell receptor beta chain was recovered during a study of blood T cell repertoires in COVID-19. In the study overall: Acute and convalescent COVID-19 samples came from the United States, Italy and Spain. PBMCs, B-cell-depleted T cells, or T cells provided the cDNA or gDNA that made up the material.

V was pared by 2 bases and J by 5 bases, with 6 bases of the junction left unmatched. Germline CDR1 MNHNS, CDR2 SASEGT. This CDR3 is built from 16 residues. In the original analysis: Using reference gene primer amplification, nucleated cell counts were estimated. Repertoires were generated with immunoSEQ multiplex PCR, while TCRdb's copy carries only in-frame clones and drops some. D and trimming come from the DNA, and the V and J calls and clone size come from that table. Of about 100,000 clones in the sample, 91% were seen once. The chain has TRBV6-1 and TRBJ2-2, with 9 bases fitting TRBD1. Sequencing was done on a sample of peripheral blood. The TCR was taken from a man aged 45-65 years with acute or convalescent COVID-19. The CDR3 nucleotides read TGTGCCAGCAGTGAACTGGGACAGGGTTCAACCGGGGAGCTGTTTTTT. Protein: CASSELGQGSTGELFF.